A selection of T cell receptor beta chains follows, all from one sample in a study of blood T cell repertoires in COVID-19. Generated by immunoSEQ multiplex PCR, the TCRdb table keeps only in-frame clones and is missing some. This table has approximately 220,000 clones, about four fifths appearing once. Sequencing was performed on peripheral blood. The receptor source for this set is a woman in her sixties or seventies with acute or convalescent COVID-19. CDR3s include the opening cysteine and the closing phenylalanine or tryptophan. A D gene is named only where the DNA matches it firmly. Size tells how often a clone was seen (once, few, many) or the class of an expanded clone, and some rows leave it out.

CDR3 length	D gene	V gene	J gene	clone size	CDR3 DNA	CDR3 protein
13	-	TRBV2	TRBJ1-2	-	TGTGCCAGCGGAGGACAGAGTTTCTATGGCTACACCTTC	CASGGQSFYGYTF
11	-	TRBV30	TRBJ2-1	-	TGTGCCTGGGGCTCTATGCGTGAGCAGTTCTTC	CAWGSMREQFF
15	TRBD1	TRBV6-5	TRBJ1-2	-	TGTGCCAGCAGTTACGCCGGGACAGGGCACTATGGCTACACCTTC	CASSYAGTGHYGYTF
14	-	TRBV30	TRBJ2-7	-	TGTGCCTGGAAGGAGGGGACAGCGTCCTACGAGCAGTACTTC	CAWKEGTASYEQYF
14	-	TRBV14	TRBJ1-1	once	TGTGCCAGCAGCCGCCGAAGCTGGAACACTGAAGCTTTCTTT	CASSRRSWNTEAFF
15	TRBD1	TRBV5-5	TRBJ1-2	-	TGTGCCAGCAGCAGGGCCGGACAGGGACGGTATGGCTACACCTTC	CASSRAGQGRYGYTF
16	TRBD1	TRBV27	TRBJ1-5	once	TGTGCCAGCAGTTTATGGTCAGGGGGCGGAAATCAGCCCCAGCATTTT	CASSLWSGGGNQPQHF
15	-	TRBV28	TRBJ1-2	-	TGTGCCAGCAGTCCCCAGGGGACGGCTAACTATGGCTACACCTTC	CASSPQGTANYGYTF
14	-	TRBV5-1	TRBJ1-2	-	TGCGCCAGCAGCTGGGGCCCGCCATCGGATGGCTACACCTTC	CASSWGPPSDGYTF
14	TRBD1	TRBV5-6	TRBJ1-1	-	TGTGCCAGCAGCTCCGAGACTGGGACAGGGAAGGCTTTCTTT	CASSSETGTGKAFF
15	-	TRBV28	TRBJ1-5	few	TGTGCCAGCAGTCCCCAGGGTGTTAGAAATCAGCCCCAGCATTTT	CASSPQGVRNQPQHF
16	-	TRBV30	TRBJ2-6	-	TGTGCCTGGAGTGGGGGGCGGGTAACTGGGGCCAACGTCCTGACTTTC	CAWSGGRVTGANVLTF
14	-	TRBV28	TRBJ1-1	-	TGTGCCAGCAGTTCCCGGATTAACGAGGCTGAAGCTTTCTTT	CASSSRINEAEAFF
11	-	TRBV28	TRBJ2-1	-	TGTGCCAGCAGTCGTCTCAATGAGCAGTTCTTC	CASSRLNEQFF
14	TRBD1	TRBV5-5	TRBJ1-2	-	TGTGCCAGCAGCATCGAGGGACAGGGCTATGGCTACACCTTC	CASSIEGQGYGYTF
13	-	TRBV4-3	TRBJ1-1	-	TGCGCCAGCAGCCAAGACAGGAACACTGAAGCTTTCTTT	CASSQDRNTEAFF
13	-	TRBV12-3/TRBV12-4	TRBJ1-2	-	TGTGCCAGCAGTTTTCGAGTTAGCTATGGCTACACCTTC	CASSFRVSYGYTF
15	TRBD1	TRBV7-3	TRBJ2-2	once	TGTGCCAGCAGCCCTCGCGGGACAGGGACCGGGGAGCTGTTTTTT	CASSPRGTGTGELFF
13	-	TRBV10-2	TRBJ1-2	many	TGCGCCAGCAGTGAACCGGGACAATATGGCTACACCTTC	CASSEPGQYGYTF
11	-	TRBV20-1	TRBJ1-4	once	TGCAGTGCTTATAACGGGGAAAAACTGTTTTTT	CSAYNGEKLFF
14	-	TRBV27	TRBJ2-7	-	TGTGCCAGCAGTCCCAACGACAATGTGGGCGAGCAGTACTTC	CASSPNDNVGEQYF
16	-	TRBV5-8	TRBJ1-5	few	TGTGCCAGCAGCTTGTCCGGGACATTGAGCAATCAGCCCCAGCATTTT	CASSLSGTLSNQPQHF
17	TRBD1	TRBV9	TRBJ1-1	-	TGTGCCAGCAGCGCCAAAGGGGGCGCAACGTTGAACACTGAAGCTTTCTTT	CASSAKGGATLNTEAFF
11	-	TRBV12-3/TRBV12-4	TRBJ1-2	-	TGTGCCAGCAGTTTAGGGCTTGGCTACACCTTC	CASSLGLGYTF
15	-	TRBV14	TRBJ1-4	-	TGTGCCAGCAGCCGAAGACAGGCCAATAATGAAAAACTGTTTTTT	CASSRRQANNEKLFF
14	-	TRBV4-2	TRBJ1-5	-	TGTGCCAGCAGCCAAGGGGGGCCGGTTCAGCCCCAGCATTTT	CASSQGGPVQPQHF
16	TRBD2	TRBV5-6	TRBJ2-1	-	TGTGCCAGCAGCACAGGACTAGCGGGGGTCGGGAATGAGCAGTTCTTC	CASSTGLAGVGNEQFF
13	-	TRBV29-1	TRBJ2-1	-	TGCAGCGTTGGTCCTAGCGATGGCTATGAGCAGTTCTTC	CSVGPSDGYEQFF
14	TRBD1	TRBV30	TRBJ1-1	-	TGTGCCTGGACCCCGGACAGGGCGGGGACTGAAGCTTTCTTT	CAWTPDRAGTEAFF
13	-	TRBV7-3	TRBJ1-2	few	TGTGCCAGCAGCTCCAATGGGGGCGGCGGCTACACCTTC	CASSSNGGGGYTF
16	TRBD1	TRBV18	TRBJ1-2	few	TGTGCCAGCTCACAATCGACAGGGGGCGATCGCTATGGCTACACCTTC	CASSQSTGGDRYGYTF
16	TRBD2	TRBV5-1	TRBJ2-1	-	TGCGCCAGCTCCCTAGCCCCGCTAGCGGGGGTGGATGAGCAGTTCTTC	CASSLAPLAGVDEQFF
15	-	TRBV19	TRBJ1-3	-	TGTGCCAGTAAGTTCGACGGAGAACCAGGAAACACCATATATTTT	CASKFDGEPGNTIYF
16	-	TRBV5-8	TRBJ2-3	-	TGTGCCAGCAGCTTGGGAATACGTCCGGGATCAGATACGCAGTATTTT	CASSLGIRPGSDTQYF
16	TRBD2	TRBV30	TRBJ2-3	-	TGTGCCGGTACTAGCGGGGGACAAACTAGCACAGATACGCAGTATTTT	CAGTSGGQTSTDTQYF
12	-	TRBV4-2	TRBJ1-1	once	TGTGCCAGCAGCCAGGTTAGGGGTGAAGCTTTCTTT	CASSQVRGEAFF
15	-	TRBV29-1	TRBJ2-3	-	TGCAGCGTTGAAGATCTCCAGGGGTTTTCAGATACGCAGTATTTT	CSVEDLQGFSDTQYF
15	-	TRBV6-2/TRBV6-3	TRBJ1-1	-	TGTGCCAGCAGTTACGGGACACCGTTTAACACTGAAGCTTTCTTT	CASSYGTPFNTEAFF
14	-	TRBV11-2	TRBJ1-2	few	TGTGCCAGCAGCTTACAGGGGTTCAGCGGCGGCTACACCTTC	CASSLQGFSGGYTF
16	-	TRBV18	TRBJ1-2	once	TGTGCCAGCTCATCGGCCGATTCGAGGTCTAACTATGGCTACACCTTC	CASSSADSRSNYGYTF
14	-	TRBV4-1	TRBJ2-7	-	TGCGCCAGCAGCCAAGTCGCAACAGTGGGCGAGCAGTACTTC	CASSQVATVGEQYF
13	TRBD1	TRBV30	TRBJ1-2	-	TGTGCCTGGAGATCGGACAGGAACTATGGCTACACCTTC	CAWRSDRNYGYTF
13	TRBD1	TRBV5-1	TRBJ1-2	-	TGCGCCAGCAGCGAGACAGGGGAGTACGGCTACACCTTC	CASSETGEYGYTF
14	TRBD1	TRBV19	TRBJ1-1	-	TGTGCCAGTAGTACGATGGCACAGGGGGCAGAAGCTTTCTTT	CASSTMAQGAEAFF
14	-	TRBV6-2/TRBV6-3	TRBJ2-5	-	TGTGCCAGCAGTGGATCTAGCCTTTGGGAGACCCAGTACTTC	CASSGSSLWETQYF
16	-	TRBV6-1	TRBJ1-5	-	TGTGCCAGCAGTGAATCTGCAGGCAGAGTCAATCAGCCCCAGCATTTT	CASSESAGRVNQPQHF
12	-	TRBV7-2	TRBJ2-7	-	TGTGCCAGCAGTTGGAGTGGGTACGAGCAGTACTTC	CASSWSGYEQYF
14	TRBD2	TRBV5-6	TRBJ2-1	-	TGTGCCAGCAGCCCAGGACTAGCGATCGATGAGCAGTTCTTC	CASSPGLAIDEQFF
17	TRBD2	TRBV5-1	TRBJ2-1	-	TGCGCCAGCAGCTTGGGGGGACTAGCGGGCGCCGAGAGTAAGCAGTTCTTC	CASSLGGLAGAESKQFF
15	TRBD2	TRBV6-5	TRBJ2-7	-	TGTGCCAGCACCACAGCGGGGGGCAGTTCCTACGAGCAGTACTTC	CASTTAGGSSYEQYF
12	-	TRBV30	TRBJ1-1	-	TGTGCCTGGAGCCATACAAACACTGAAGCTTTCTTT	CAWSHTNTEAFF
13	-	TRBV14	TRBJ2-1	-	TGTGCCAGCAGCCAAGTGACAGACAATGAGCAGTTCTTC	CASSQVTDNEQFF
11	-	TRBV6-1	TRBJ1-1	-	TGTGCCAGCAGTGATGTAGCATGGGCTTTCTTT	CASSDVAWAFF
16	-	TRBV11-2	TRBJ1-2	-	TGTGCCAGCAGCCGGGGGACGACTACTGCGAACTATGGCTACACCTTC	CASSRGTTTANYGYTF
14	TRBD1	TRBV5-4	TRBJ1-6	-	TGTGCCAGCAGCTTGGGGACAGGGGGATCACCCCTCCACTTT	CASSLGTGGSPLHF
15	-	TRBV3-1/TRBV3-2	TRBJ1-4	-	TGTGCCAGCAGCCAAGAAGGGGGACCCGGCGGAAAACTGTTTTTT	CASSQEGGPGGKLFF
14	-	TRBV18	TRBJ1-5	-	TGTGCCAGCTCACCAGACGGGATAAATCAGCCCCAGCATTTT	CASSPDGINQPQHF
16	TRBD1	TRBV27	TRBJ2-2	-	TGTGCCAGCAGTCTTAGGACAGGGTTGAATACCGGGGAGCTGTTTTTT	CASSLRTGLNTGELFF
14	-	TRBV27	TRBJ2-7	many	TGTGCCAGCAGTTTATTGGCCAGCTCCTACGAGCAGTACTTC	CASSLLASSYEQYF
16	TRBD2	TRBV12-5	TRBJ2-1	once	TGTGCTAGTGCTGAATGGGGGGGGAGCTCCTACAATGAGCAGTTCTTC	CASAEWGGSSYNEQFF